This is a list of T cell receptor beta chains from one sample in a study of blood T cell repertoires in COVID-19. Data came from immunoSEQ multiplex PCR; TCRdb stores just in-frame clones and leaves some out. The table lists 60,000 or so clones, more than 55% of them singletons. What was sequenced was PBMCs or T cells enriched from blood (not recorded which). These receptors were obtained from a woman aged 55-70 years who had been exposed to COVID-19. CDR3s include the opening cysteine and the closing phenylalanine or tryptophan. A D gene is named only where the DNA matches it firmly. Only some rows state a clone size, as once, few, many or a class for expanded clones.

d_gene	abundance	v_gene	j_gene	CDR3aa	CDR3nt
TRBD2	.	TRBV18	TRBJ2-3	CASSPTHSAGTYQRGTDTQYF	TGTGCCAGCTCACCTACACACTCAGCGGGGACCTACCAAAGGGGCACAGATACGCAGTATTTT
TRBD1	.	TRBV24-1	TRBJ1-1	CATRDGQGATEAFF	TGTGCCACCAGGGATGGACAGGGGGCTACTGAAGCTTTCTTT
.	.	TRBV4-3	TRBJ1-1	CASSQEDFMNTEAFF	TGCGCCAGCAGCCAAGAGGACTTCATGAACACTGAAGCTTTCTTT
.	.	TRBV5-4	TRBJ1-4	CASQSEFNEKLFF	TGTGCCAGCCAATCGGAGTTTAATGAAAAACTGTTTTTT
TRBD2	.	TRBV4-2	TRBJ2-5	CASSEAGEETQYF	TGTGCCAGCAGCGAAGCGGGGGAGGAGACCCAGTACTTC
.	.	TRBV11-3	TRBJ1-1	CASSRTASNTEAFF	TGTGCCAGCAGCCGGACAGCCTCGAACACTGAAGCTTTCTTT
.	.	TRBV7-9	TRBJ2-3	CASSDSHGGTDTQYF	TGTGCCAGCAGCGACTCGCACGGGGGAACAGATACGCAGTATTTT
.	few	TRBV5-1	TRBJ1-2	CASSLAPQERNYGYTF	TGCGCCAGCAGCTTGGCTCCGCAGGAGCGGAACTATGGCTACACCTTC
TRBD1	few	TRBV3-1/TRBV3-2	TRBJ2-7	CASSRGGTGTYEQYF	TGTGCCAGCAGCCGCGGCGGGACAGGGACCTACGAGCAGTACTTC
.	.	TRBV28	TRBJ1-5	CASSFVDQPQHF	TGTGCCAGCAGTTTCGTCGATCAGCCCCAGCATTTT
.	.	TRBV30	TRBJ1-4	CAWNMGAHEKLFF	TGTGCCTGGAACATGGGGGCACATGAAAAACTGTTTTTT
TRBD2	.	TRBV5-8	TRBJ2-5	CASLRPGLAEEETQYF	TGTGCCAGCTTGCGACCGGGACTAGCGGAAGAAGAGACCCAGTACTTC
TRBD2	few	TRBV9	TRBJ2-7	CASSVGGSGSHEQYF	TGTGCCAGCAGCGTAGGGGGTAGCGGGAGCCACGAGCAGTACTTC
.	.	TRBV10-3	TRBJ1-4	CAISESTGVGEKLFF	TGTGCCATCAGTGAGTCGACCGGCGTCGGGGAAAAACTGTTTTTT
TRBD1	.	TRBV9	TRBJ2-3	CASSVVASGGTDTQYF	TGTGCCAGCAGCGTAGTAGCGTCAGGGGGAACAGATACGCAGTATTTT
TRBD1	.	TRBV28	TRBJ2-1	CASSPEGQGYNEQFF	TGTGCCAGCAGTCCCGAGGGACAGGGATACAATGAGCAGTTCTTC
TRBD1	.	TRBV30	TRBJ1-2	CAWSQGQGYGYTF	TGTGCCTGGAGTCAGGGACAGGGTTATGGCTACACCTTC
TRBD2	.	TRBV19	TRBJ2-1	CASSTTSVNEQFF	TGTGCCAGTAGTACGACTAGCGTTAATGAGCAGTTCTTC
TRBD1	few	TRBV6-5	TRBJ1-2	CASSPQGQGNYGYTF	TGTGCCAGCAGTCCCCAGGGACAGGGGAACTATGGCTACACCTTC
TRBD2	few	TRBV7-2	TRBJ2-5	CASSLTSVTQETQYF	TGTGCCAGCAGCTTAACTAGCGTAACCCAAGAGACCCAGTACTTC
TRBD1	.	TRBV6-5	TRBJ1-1	CASRKQGANTEAFF	TGTGCCAGCAGGAAACAGGGGGCGAACACTGAAGCTTTCTTT
TRBD2	.	TRBV15	TRBJ2-1	CATSREQRGRDEQFF	TGTGCCACCAGCAGAGAGCAGCGGGGTCGGGATGAGCAGTTCTTC
.	.	TRBV19	TRBJ1-5	CAIGEGGWQPQHF	TGTGCCATCGGGGAGGGGGGTTGGCAGCCCCAGCATTTT
TRBD2	.	TRBV7-9	TRBJ2-1	CASSPAVVGSLAGYNEQFF	TGTGCCAGCAGCCCGGCCGTGGTTGGAAGCCTAGCGGGGTACAATGAGCAGTTCTTC
.	.	TRBV7-2	TRBJ1-1	CASSLRAYREAFF	TGTGCCAGCAGCTTACGGGCATACAGGGAAGCTTTCTTT
.	many	TRBV7-6	TRBJ2-7	CASSSAGTFTYEQYF	TGTGCCAGCAGCTCAGCCGGGACTTTTACCTACGAGCAGTACTTC
.	.	TRBV7-8	TRBJ1-6	CASSLVPARGNSPLHF	TGTGCCAGCAGCTTAGTCCCGGCCAGGGGTAATTCACCCCTCCACTTT
TRBD1	once	TRBV2	TRBJ1-3	CASSPPGQGGNTIYF	TGTGCCAGCTCTCCCCCGGGACAGGGAGGAAACACCATATATTTT
TRBD1	.	TRBV15	TRBJ1-2	CATTGGADYGYTF	TGTGCCACGACAGGGGGCGCGGACTATGGCTACACCTTC
.	.	TRBV30	TRBJ1-6	CAWSNPSPLHF	TGTGCCTGGAGTAATCCATCACCCCTCCACTTT
TRBD2	few	TRBV14	TRBJ2-7	CASSRPGLAVYEQYF	TGTGCCAGCAGCCGACCCGGACTAGCGGTTTACGAGCAGTACTTC